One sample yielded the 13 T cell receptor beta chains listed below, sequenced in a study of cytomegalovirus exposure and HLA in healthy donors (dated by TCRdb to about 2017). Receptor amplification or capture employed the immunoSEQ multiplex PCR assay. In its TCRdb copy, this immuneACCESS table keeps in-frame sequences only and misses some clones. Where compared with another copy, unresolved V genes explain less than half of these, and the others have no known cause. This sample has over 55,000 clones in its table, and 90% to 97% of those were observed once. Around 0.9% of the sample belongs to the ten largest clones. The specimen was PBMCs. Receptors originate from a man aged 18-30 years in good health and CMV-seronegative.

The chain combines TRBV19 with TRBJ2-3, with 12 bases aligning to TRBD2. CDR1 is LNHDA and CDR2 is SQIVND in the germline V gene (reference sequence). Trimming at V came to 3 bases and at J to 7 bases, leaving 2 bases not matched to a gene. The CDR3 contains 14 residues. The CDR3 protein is CASSMTSGSYTQYF. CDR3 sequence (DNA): TGTGCCAGTAGTATGACTAGCGGGAGCTATACGCAGTATTTT.

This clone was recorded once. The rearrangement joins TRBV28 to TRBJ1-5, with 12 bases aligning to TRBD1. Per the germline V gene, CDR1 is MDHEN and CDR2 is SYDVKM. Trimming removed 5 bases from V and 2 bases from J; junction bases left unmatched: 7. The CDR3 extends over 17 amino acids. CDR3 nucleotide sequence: TGTGCCAGCAGTCCCGGGACAGGGGGCGGGCGCAATCAGCCCCAGCATTTT. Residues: CASSPGTGGGRNQPQHF.

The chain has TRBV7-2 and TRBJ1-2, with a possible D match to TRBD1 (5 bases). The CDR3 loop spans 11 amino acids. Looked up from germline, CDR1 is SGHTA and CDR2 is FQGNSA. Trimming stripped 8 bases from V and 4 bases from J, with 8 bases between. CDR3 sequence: CASLGGYGYTF. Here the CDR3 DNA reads TGTGCCAGCTTGGGGGGCTATGGCTACACCTTC.

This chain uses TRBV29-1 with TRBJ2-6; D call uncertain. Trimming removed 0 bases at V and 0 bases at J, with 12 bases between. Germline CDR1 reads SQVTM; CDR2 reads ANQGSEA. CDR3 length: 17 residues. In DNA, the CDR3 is TGCAGCGTTGAAGATGAGTCCTATTACTCTGGGGCCAACGTCCTGACTTTC. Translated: CSVEDESYYSGANVLTF.

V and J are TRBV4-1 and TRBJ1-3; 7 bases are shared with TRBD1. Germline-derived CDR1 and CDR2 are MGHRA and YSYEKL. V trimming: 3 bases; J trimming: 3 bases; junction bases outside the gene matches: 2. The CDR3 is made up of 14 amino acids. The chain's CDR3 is CASSHTGVGNTIYF. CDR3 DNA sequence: TGCGCCAGCAGCCACACAGGGGTTGGAAACACCATATATTTT.

The CDR3 DNA is TGTGCCACCAGCTCCCGCATAGGGGTAGGATACGAGCAGTACTTC. This gives the protein CATSSRIGVGYEQYF. J is TRBJ2-7 and V is TRBV15; weak D call: TRBD1 (5 bases). Germline values: CDR1 LNHNV, CDR2 YYDKDF (reference sequence). This CDR3 is 15 amino acids long. Trimming shortened V by 5 bases and J by 4 bases, and 18 bases separated the two germline ends. The full variable domain, with the rest looked up from reference TRBV15 and TRBJ2-7, is DAMVIQNPRYQVTQFGKPVTLSCSQTLNHNVMYWYQQKSSQAPKLLFHYYDKDFNNEADTPDNFQSRRPNTSFCFLDIRSPGLGDTAMYLCATSSRIGVGYEQYFGPGTRLTVT.

The DNA for the CDR3 is TGTGCCAGCAGCTCCACCGGGACAGGGCGCTCCGGGGAGCTGTTTTTT. It yields the protein CASSSTGTGRSGELFF. The chain is built from TRBV11-3 and TRBJ2-2; 9 bases fit TRBD1. Germline trimming cut 4 bases from V and 6 bases from J; bases unmatched to any gene: 9. This CDR3 is built from 16 residues. The germline V gene has CDR1 SGHNT and CDR2 YENEEA.

CDR3 nucleotide sequence: TGTGCCAGCAGCTCCTTCTCGCGGTACGAGCAGTACTTC. Its protein is CASSSFSRYEQYF. The chain joins TRBV11-2 to TRBJ2-7; D ambiguous. V was pared by 4 bases and J by 4 bases, with 11 bases between. This CDR3 has 13 residues. Germline assignment: CDR1 SGHAT and CDR2 FQNNGV.

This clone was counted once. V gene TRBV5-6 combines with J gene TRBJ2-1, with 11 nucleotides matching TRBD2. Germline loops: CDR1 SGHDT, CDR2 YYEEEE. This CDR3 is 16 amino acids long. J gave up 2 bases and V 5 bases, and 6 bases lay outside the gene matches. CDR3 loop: CASRSLSGRAYNEQFF. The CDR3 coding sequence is TGTGCCAGCAGGTCACTTAGCGGGAGGGCCTACAATGAGCAGTTCTTC.

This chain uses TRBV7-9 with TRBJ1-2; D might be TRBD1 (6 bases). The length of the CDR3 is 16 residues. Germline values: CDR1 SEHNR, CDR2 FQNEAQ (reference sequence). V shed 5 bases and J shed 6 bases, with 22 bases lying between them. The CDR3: CASSTRPQGWLDGYTF. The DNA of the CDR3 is TGTGCCAGCAGCACACGACCACAGGGTTGGTTAGATGGCTACACCTTC.

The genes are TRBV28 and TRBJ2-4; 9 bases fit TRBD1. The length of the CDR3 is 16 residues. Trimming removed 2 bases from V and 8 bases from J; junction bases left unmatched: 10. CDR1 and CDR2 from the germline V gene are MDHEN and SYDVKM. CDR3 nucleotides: TGTGCCAGCAGTTTAACTACCGGGACAGGGACGGACATTCAGTACTTC. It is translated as CASSLTTGTGTDIQYF.

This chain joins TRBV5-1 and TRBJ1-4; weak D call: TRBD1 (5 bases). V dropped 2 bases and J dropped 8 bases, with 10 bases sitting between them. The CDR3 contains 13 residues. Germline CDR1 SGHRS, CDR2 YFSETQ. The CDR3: CASSLTGGEKLFF. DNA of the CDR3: TGCGCCAGCAGCTTAACGGGGGGAGAAAAACTGTTTTTT.

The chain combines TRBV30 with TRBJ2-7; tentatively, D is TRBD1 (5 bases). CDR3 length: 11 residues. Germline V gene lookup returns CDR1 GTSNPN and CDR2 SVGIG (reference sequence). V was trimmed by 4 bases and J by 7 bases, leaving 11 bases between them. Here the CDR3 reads CAWIREWEQYF. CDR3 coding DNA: TGTGCCTGGATCAGGGAATGGGAGCAGTACTTC.